This entry lists 15 T cell receptor beta chains sequenced from one sample in a study of blood T cell repertoires in COVID-19. The repertoire was sequenced with immunoSEQ multiplex PCR; TCRdb's copy has only in-frame clones and lacks some. The sample carries around 150,000 clones, approximately 84% recorded once. The sequenced sample was peripheral blood. These receptor sequences come from a man between 65 and 80 years old with acute or convalescent COVID-19.

This clone has a handful of counts. V is TRBV6-6 and J is TRBJ2-7; D is uncertain. Trimming cost V 2 bases and J 7 bases, with 12 bases left between them. The V gene's germline CDR1 is MNHNY and CDR2 SVGAGI (reference sequence). This CDR3 is built from 13 residues. The CDR3 DNA sequence: TGTGCCAGCAGTTACGTGGAGTCCGGAGAGCAGTACTTC. Its protein product is CASSYVESGEQYF.

The rearrangement links TRBV11-2 to TRBJ2-5, with D possibly matching TRBD2 (6 bases). There are 16 residues in the CDR3. The ends were cut back, 0 bases at V and 1 base at J, with 12 bases in the middle. Germline V CDR1 and CDR2: SGHAT, FQNNGV. CDR3 coding DNA: TGTGCCAGCAGCTTAGAGGGCTTCGGGGGCCAAGAGACCCAGTACTTC. Its protein product is CASSLEGFGGQETQYF.

This rearrangement joins TRBV10-1 to TRBJ1-1, with a weak D call TRBD1 (5 bases). V was shortened by 2 bases and J by 8 bases, with 18 bases between the two germline ends. The germline CDR1 and CDR2 sequences are WNHNN and SYGVQD (reference sequence). The CDR3 has 15 amino acids. Here the CDR3 DNA reads TGCGCCAGCAGTGAGCGGCAGGGCTATGGGAAAGAAGCTTTCTTT. It yields the protein CASSERQGYGKEAFF.

The chain employs TRBV7-2 and TRBJ2-7; tentative D call: TRBD1 (6 bases). Deletions cut 3 bases from V and 3 bases from J, with 15 bases between. The CDR3 loop spans 15 amino acids. CDR1 and CDR2 from the germline V gene are SGHTA and FQGNSA. The CDR3 loop is CASSLNPEGGYEQYF. CDR3 DNA: TGTGCCAGCAGCTTGAACCCGGAAGGGGGCTACGAGCAGTACTTC.

DNA of the CDR3: TGTGCCAGCAGCCCAGGGAGGATCAGGGGGCCTATGAACACTGAAGCTTTCTTT. It yields the protein CASSPGRIRGPMNTEAFF. This sequence joins TRBV3-1 (or the pseudogene TRBV3-2) and TRBJ1-1, with 8 bases fitting TRBD1. The CDR3 loop spans 18 amino acids. Germline assignment: CDR1 LGHDT and CDR2 YNNKEL (reference sequence). The V segment lost 4 bases and the J segment 0 bases; nucleotides outside the gene matches: 13.

The CDR3 nucleotides are TGTGCCAGCAGCGGGATCACCGGCATAGAGCAGTTCTTC. It is translated as CASSGITGIEQFF. The rearrangement links TRBV2 to TRBJ2-1, with D perhaps TRBD2 (5 bases). V was pared by 6 bases and J by 10 bases, with 16 bases between. The germline CDR1 and CDR2 sequences are SNHLY and FYNNEI. CDR3 length: 13 residues.

This chain connects TRBV5-6 to TRBJ1-6, with a possible D match to TRBD1 (5 bases). V lost 2 bases and J lost 4, with 10 bases in between. The CDR3 is made up of 15 amino acids. From germline, CDR1 is SGHDT and CDR2 YYEEEE. The CDR3 DNA follows: TGTGCCAGCAGCTTCCAGGGATTATATAATTCACCCCTCCACTTT. This codes for CASSFQGLYNSPLHF.

This clone was recorded a few times. V usage is TRBV6-1 and J usage is TRBJ2-7; 12 bases align to TRBD2. The V gene end was trimmed by 1 base and the J gene end by 0 bases; junction bases not matched to a gene: 7. The germline V gene encodes CDR1 MNHNS and CDR2 SASEGT. The CDR3 spans 18 residues. Here the CDR3 reads CASSEGLAGGLISYEQYF. Written as DNA, the CDR3 is TGTGCCAGCAGTGAAGGGCTAGCGGGAGGGTTAATCTCCTACGAGCAGTACTTC.

V usage is TRBV24-1 and J usage is TRBJ2-1; weak D call: TRBD2 (7 bases). Germline CDR1 is KGHDR and CDR2 is SFDVKD. Trimming took 5 bases from V and 2 from J, leaving 12 bases between them. The CDR3 spans 15 residues. CDR3 nucleotides: TGTGCCACCAGTGGCCAAGGGGGGGCCTACAATGAGCAGTTCTTC. It is translated as CATSGQGGAYNEQFF.

This sequence joins TRBV3-1 (or the pseudogene TRBV3-2) and TRBJ2-1, with 7 bases fitting TRBD2. This CDR3 has 14 amino acids. The J segment lost 7 bases and the V segment lost 1 base, leaving 4 bases of the junction unmatched. Germline values: CDR1 LGHDT, CDR2 YNNKEL (reference sequence). The CDR3 sequence is CASSQAPGGNEQFF. CDR3 nucleotides: TGTGCCAGCAGCCAAGCCCCCGGGGGGAATGAGCAGTTCTTC.

This clone was detected a few times. This chain links TRBV5-1 with TRBJ1-5, with a tentative D call TRBD1 (6 bases). Germline lookup yields CDR1 SGHRS and CDR2 YFSETQ. The CDR3 length is 14 residues. V dropped 2 bases and J dropped 4 bases, with 10 bases sitting between them. The CDR3 DNA reads as TGCGCCAGCAGCTTCGAAGGGGGTAATCAGCCCCAGCATTTT. This sequence encodes CASSFEGGNQPQHF.

The genes are TRBV9 and TRBJ2-6; D perhaps matches TRBD2 (5 bases). Trimming stripped 5 bases from V and 4 bases from J, with 19 bases between. Per germline, CDR1 SGDLS and CDR2 YYNGEE. The CDR3 is 17 residues long. The DNA of the CDR3 is TGTGCCAGCAGGTCCTGGTCGGGGAAGCCCGGGGCCAACGTCCTGACTTTC. Amino acid sequence: CASRSWSGKPGANVLTF. The entire variable domain, with the rest obtained from reference TRBV9 and TRBJ2-6, is as follows: DSGVTQTPKHLITATGQRVTLRCSPRSGDLSVYWYQQSLDQGLQFLIQYYNGEERAKGNILERFSAQQFPDLHSELNLSSLELGDSALYFCASRSWSGKPGANVLTFGAGSRLTVL.

This chain links TRBV28 with TRBJ1-6; 7 bases fit TRBD1. Germline V gene data show CDR1 as MDHEN and CDR2 as SYDVKM. V trimming: 5 bases; J trimming: 10 bases; junction bases outside the gene matches: 14. The CDR3 has 16 residues. CDR3 sequence (DNA): TGTGCCAGCAGTCCCGTGTACAGGGGCCCTAGATCACCCCTCCACTTT. It codes for CASSPVYRGPRSPLHF.

CDR3 coding DNA: TGTGCCAGCAAATGGGGGCTTAGCTATGGCTACACCTTC. It is translated as CASKWGLSYGYTF. This sequence joins TRBV19 and TRBJ1-2, with D perhaps TRBD1 (6 bases). CDR1 LNHDA and CDR2 SQIVND come from the germline V gene (reference sequence). Trimming left V 9 bases short and J 4 bases short, with 15 bases between. The CDR3 length is 13 residues.

The rearrangement joins TRBV28 to TRBJ2-7, with D maybe TRBD2 (5 bases). This CDR3 has 14 amino acids. V dropped 3 bases and J dropped 0 bases, with 9 bases sitting between them. Germline CDR1 reads MDHEN; CDR2 reads SYDVKM. The CDR3 here is CASSFLGLSYEQYF. For the CDR3, the DNA is TGTGCCAGCAGTTTTCTTGGACTCTCCTACGAGCAGTACTTC.